The 17 T cell receptor beta chains given below trace back to one sample, sequenced in a study of OX40 agonist ivuxolimab in advanced cancers. TCRdb keeps only in-frame clones here, not all; method: immunoSEQ multiplex PCR. The table has 30,000 to 45,000 clones, roughly 82% seen once. The sample in question was CD4+ or CD8+ T cells sorted from blood, obtained in a trial of the OX40 agonist ivuxolimab. The receptors were gathered from an adult with an advanced solid tumor such as melanoma, head and neck, liver or kidney cancer.

Comment on this clone: The junction and the germline gene differ at one end; a read error may be behind it. The chain uses TRBV7-7 and TRBJ1-5; tentatively, D is TRBD1 (5 bases). The germline V gene encodes CDR1 SSHAT and CDR2 FNYEAQ (reference sequence). The CDR3 has 20 residues. CDR3 sequence reads: CASSLEGNRGKESSNQPQHF. The CDR3 bases are TGTGCTAGCAGCTTAGAGGGTAACCGGGGGAAGGAAAGTAGCAATCAGCCCCAGCATTTT.

This clone occurred a few times. The V gene is TRBV9, the J gene TRBJ2-7; no clear D gene. This CDR3 comprises 10 residues. Germline CDR1 SGDLS, CDR2 YYNGEE. The germline V and J ends were trimmed by 2 bases and 4 bases, with 1 base remaining between them. The CDR3 sequence is CASSVYEQYF. The CDR3 nucleotides read TGTGCCAGCAGCGTTTACGAGCAGTACTTC.

The rearrangement uses TRBV6-4 and TRBJ1-6; 8 bases align to TRBD1. Germline V lookup: CDR1 MRHNA, CDR2 SNTAGT. V dropped 4 bases and J dropped 8; count of bases not matched to a gene: 1. There are 13 residues in the CDR3. DNA of the CDR3: TGTGCCAGCAGTGCACAGGGGGATTCACCCCTCCACTTT. Translation gives CASSAQGDSPLHF.

V gene TRBV5-1 combines with J gene TRBJ1-2; 9 bases agree with TRBD1. CDR3 length: 16 residues. V was pared by 0 bases and J by 6 bases, with 9 bases of the junction left unmatched. CDR1 SGHRS and CDR2 YFSETQ come from the germline V gene. The CDR3 reads CASSLGTGAILDGYTF. CDR3 nucleotides: TGCGCCAGCAGCTTGGGGACAGGGGCGATTCTGGATGGCTACACCTTC. Complete variable domain (other parts from reference TRBV5-1 and TRBJ1-2): KAGVTQTPRYLIKTRGQQVTLSCSPISGHRSVSWYQQTPGQGLQFLFEYFSETQRNKGNFPGRFSGRQFSNSRSEMNVSTLELGDSALYLCASSLGTGAILDGYTFGSGTRLTVV.

The chain couples TRBV15 to TRBJ2-5; the match to TRBD2 covers 8 bases. The CDR3 spans 13 residues. In germline, CDR1 is LNHNV, CDR2 YYDKDF (reference sequence). V lost 4 bases to trimming and J lost 7 bases; unmatched junction nucleotides: 5. CDR3: CATSTTSVGTQYF. The CDR3 DNA follows: TGTGCCACCAGCACGACTAGCGTAGGGACCCAGTACTTC. Based on the CDR3 plus reference TRBV15 and TRBJ2-5, the full variable domain is DAMVIQNPRYQVTQFGKPVTLSCSQTLNHNVMYWYQQKSSQAPKLLFHYYDKDFNNEADTPDNFQSRRPNTSFCFLDIRSPGLGDTAMYLCATSTTSVGTQYFGPGTRLLVL.

The CDR3 coding sequence is TGTGCCAGTAGTAGCGGGGCGGTGCGGGGAGGTGAGCAGTTCTTC. This codes for CASSSGAVRGGEQFF. The chain employs TRBV19 and TRBJ2-1; a possible D gene is TRBD2 (6 bases). Germline V gene sequence: CDR1 LNHDA, CDR2 SQIVND (reference sequence). V gave up 4 bases and J gave up 9 bases, with 19 bases separating them. CDR3 length equals 15 residues.

The CDR3: CASSLVPGTSGGAYEQYF. The DNA for the CDR3 is TGCGCCAGCAGCTTGGTGCCCGGGACTAGCGGGGGGGCCTACGAGCAGTACTTC. The chain uses TRBV5-1 and TRBJ2-7, with 16 bases fitting TRBD2. The CDR3 runs 18 residues. The V gene end was trimmed by 0 bases and the J gene end by 2 bases; junction bases not matched to a gene: 5. Germline lookup yields CDR1 SGHRS and CDR2 YFSETQ.

The rearrangement links TRBV2 to TRBJ1-5; a weak D match, TRBD1 (5 bases). The CDR3 runs 14 residues. V gave up 8 bases and J gave up 7 bases, with 18 bases separating them. Germline V gene data show CDR1 as SNHLY and CDR2 as FYNNEI. This chain's CDR3 is CASVGGAGIQPQHF. The CDR3 DNA reads as TGTGCCAGCGTTGGGGGTGCGGGGATACAGCCCCAGCATTTT.

The chain carries TRBV5-4 and TRBJ2-5, with 9 bases matching TRBD2. Germline values: CDR1 SGHNT, CDR2 YYREEE (reference sequence). The CDR3 length is 17 residues. V lost 1 base to trimming and J lost 5 bases; unmatched junction nucleotides: 12. CDR3 DNA sequence: TGTGCCAGCAGCTTGTACAGACTAGCGGATATTTTCGAGACCCAGTACTTC. It translates to CASSLYRLADIFETQYF.

J is TRBJ2-3 and V is TRBV11-3, with 13 bases fitting TRBD2. J gave up 5 bases and V 5 bases, and 7 bases lay outside the gene matches. The germline V gene encodes CDR1 SGHNT and CDR2 YENEEA. The CDR3 has 16 residues. CDR3 sequence reads: CASSTGTSGVIDTQYF. The CDR3 DNA reads TGTGCCAGCAGCACCGGGACTAGCGGGGTGATAGATACGCAGTATTTT.

The rearrangement uses TRBV5-5 and TRBJ2-5; D not resolved. Trimming pared 2 bases from V and 5 bases from J, leaving 13 bases between. The CDR3 length is 14 residues. Per germline, CDR1 SGHKS and CDR2 YYEKEE (reference sequence). The CDR3 reads CASSFFSDTETQYF. The CDR3 DNA reads TGTGCCAGCAGCTTCTTTTCAGATACCGAGACCCAGTACTTC.

V gene TRBV9 combines with J gene TRBJ2-4; 13 bases map to TRBD2. The CDR3 has 17 amino acids. The V gene's germline CDR1 is SGDLS and CDR2 YYNGEE. V shed 4 bases, J shed 9 bases, and the junction held 13 bases outside the gene matches. The CDR3 DNA sequence: TGTGCCAGCAGCCTGGGGGCGACTAGCGGGGGGCGGAGCATTCAGTACTTC. Its translation is CASSLGATSGGRSIQYF.

The V and J genes are TRBV4-3 and TRBJ1-1, with TRBD1 matching over 7 bases. Germline CDR1 is LGHNA and CDR2 is YSLEER. The ends lost 0 bases at V and 4 bases at J; junction bases unmatched: 8. This CDR3 has 16 amino acids. CDR3 DNA: TGCGCCAGCAGCCAAGATCTCAGGGGGTTGTTCACTGAAGCTTTCTTT. This translates into CASSQDLRGLFTEAFF.

Only a few counts were recorded for this clone. This chain joins TRBV15 and TRBJ1-1; no reliable D call. The CDR3 runs to 15 residues. The germline V gene encodes CDR1 LNHNV and CDR2 YYDKDF (reference sequence). Trimming took off 4 bases at V and 0 bases at J, with 12 bases between the two ends. The CDR3 is CATSTRTVLNTEAFF. The CDR3 coding sequence is TGTGCCACCAGCACTCGCACAGTGCTGAACACTGAAGCTTTCTTT.

The V call is TRBV19, the J call TRBJ1-6; D might be TRBD1 (5 bases). CDR3 length: 14 residues. Germline V gene sequence: CDR1 LNHDA, CDR2 SQIVND (reference sequence). The V end was cut by 6 bases, the J end by 5 bases, with 11 bases between. The CDR3 is CASRPGLHNSPLHF. Written as DNA, the CDR3 is TGTGCCAGTAGGCCGGGACTGCATAATTCACCCCTCCACTTT.

This chain connects TRBV7-8 to TRBJ1-1; D remains ambiguous. CDR3 length: 13 residues. Trimming pared 5 bases from V and 1 base from J, leaving 8 bases between. Germline lookup yields CDR1 SGHVS and CDR2 FQNEAQ. The CDR3 region is CASSTVPNTEAFF. CDR3 bases: TGTGCCAGCAGCACGGTTCCGAACACTGAAGCTTTCTTT.

V and J are TRBV11-2 and TRBJ2-7, with 9 bases matching TRBD2. J was trimmed by 4 bases and V by 1 base; bases with no gene match: 5. CDR1 and CDR2 (germline): SGHAT, FQNNGV. The CDR3 extends over 15 amino acids. CDR3 loop: CASSLGAGGRYEQYF. The CDR3 coding sequence is TGTGCCAGCAGCTTAGGAGCGGGGGGAAGGTACGAGCAGTACTTC.